The clone carrying this T cell receptor (beta chain) has only one observation. Its antigen is not known. Assay used: immunoSEQ multiplex PCR; TCRdb lists only in-frame clones, some missing. The sample comprises tens of thousands of clones, 69% of which are singletons, and around 15% rests with the top ten. CDR1 is SQVTM, CDR2 ANQGSEA, per germline. Trimming left V 6 bases short and J 12 bases short, with 15 bases between. This CDR3 comprises 11 residues. The data were obtained in a study of tumor-infiltrating lymphocytes in localized non-small cell lung cancer. Study-level background: The cohort mixed smokers and never-smokers, several histologies, and some post-neoadjuvant-chemotherapy samples. Resected tumor was paired with non-adjacent uninvolved lung from the same patient. Points from the study as a whole: Recurrence-free survival showed no association with tumor T-cell fraction.

The sequenced sample was lung tumor tissue. The rearrangement links TRBV29-1 to TRBJ1-3; TRBD1 might be the D (5 bases). The TCR originated in a human donor with non-small cell lung cancer. The CDR3 loop reads CSVGGQAGIYF. The CDR3 bases are TGCAGCGTGGGGGGTCAGGCGGGCATATATTTT.